The 4 T cell receptor beta chains given below trace back to one sample, sequenced in a study of blood T cell repertoires in COVID-19. Sequencing was performed with immunoSEQ multiplex PCR; in TCRdb, only in-frame clones are kept and a portion is missing. The repertoire holds fewer than 250,000 clones, with 70% to 90% as singletons. Sequencing input: peripheral blood. These receptors were taken from a woman in her fifties or sixties with acute or convalescent COVID-19.

The chain recombines TRBV4-3 with TRBJ1-5; 8 nucleotides match TRBD1. This CDR3 is 15 amino acids long. The germline V gene encodes CDR1 LGHNA and CDR2 YSLEER. V shed 0 bases and J 6 bases; nucleotides not matched to a gene: 4. CDR3 nucleotides: TGCGCCAGCAGCCAAGACTCGCAGGGGGCTCAGCCCCAGCATTTT. As protein: CASSQDSQGAQPQHF.

With regard to this clone: Relative to the germline gene, one junction end is altered; a read error may explain this. V is TRBV2 and J is TRBJ2-7; a possible D gene is TRBD1 (5 bases). This CDR3 is built from 12 residues. Germline V gene lookup returns CDR1 SNHLY and CDR2 FYNNEI. The CDR3 protein is CAGQGPSFEQYF. For the CDR3, the DNA is TGTGCCGGGCAGGGTCCCTCCTTCGAGCAGTACTTC.

The rearrangement uses TRBV29-1 and TRBJ1-4; no definite D call. V lost 7 bases and J lost 6, with 12 bases in between. Germline values: CDR1 SQVTM, CDR2 ANQGSEA. The CDR3 covers 12 residues. The CDR3 reads CSAETQDEKLFF. CDR3 sequence (DNA): TGCAGCGCCGAGACCCAGGATGAAAAACTGTTTTTT.

The gene calls are TRBV19 and TRBJ1-3; 8 positions agree with TRBD1. Germline loops: CDR1 LNHDA, CDR2 SQIVND (reference sequence). The CDR3 runs to 14 residues. J was trimmed by 4 bases and V by 9 bases; bases with no gene match: 8. CDR3 nucleotides: TGTGCCAGCCGACAGGGGACTGGAGGAAACACCATATATTTT. Amino acid sequence: CASRQGTGGNTIYF.